A few counts support the clone carrying this TCR beta chain. The antigen remains unidentified. These data originate in a study of T cells after yellow fever vaccination. Study-level background: For low cell numbers, libraries were made with SMART-Seq v4 Ultra Low Input. The study, taken as a whole, reports: Among primary-vaccination clones, most reappeared after the booster, at roughly 95% for CD4 and 88% for CD8. FACS-sorted repertoires could harbor abundant contaminating bulk-population clonotypes.

This CDR3 has 13 amino acids. V was clipped by 3 bases and J by 2 bases, with 8 bases between them. Germline values: CDR1 SGHTA, CDR2 FQGNSA. The TCR cDNA carried a universal primer site and UMIs from 5'RACE template switching. TCRdb re-derived calls from the 5' RACE reads in MiXCR, one entry per CDR3 protein. Among some 350,000 distinct CDR3 sequences listed, roughly 11% were seen once. This receptor was identified in a young man who received the YFV17D yellow fever vaccine. V and J are TRBV7-2 and TRBJ2-7, with D possibly being TRBD2 (5 bases). The sample was PBMCs, taken on the day of the first yellow fever vaccination. The CDR3 region has the DNA TGTGCCAGCAGCTTCTGGGAGACCTACGAGCAGTACTTC. It encodes CASSFWETYEQYF.